The T cell receptor (beta chain) described here comes from a study of blood T cell repertoires in COVID-19. Whole-study context: Donors in the United States, Italy and Spain gave samples during acute or convalescent COVID-19. In each case, the material was cDNA or gDNA derived from T cells, B-cell-depleted T cells, or PBMCs.

The CDR3 loop spans 18 amino acids. CDR1 is MGHRA, CDR2 YSYEKL, per germline. V was cut by 0 bases and J by 0 bases, with 17 bases left in between. By sample fraction, this clone is medium-sized. Per the study methods: Using reference gene primer amplification, nucleated cell counts were estimated. Profiled with immunoSEQ multiplex PCR; TCRdb holds only in-frame clones, not every one. V, J and clone size are taken as reported in that table, and D and trimming were inferred from the DNA itself. This repertoire shows 65,000 to 90,000 clones, roughly 87% found once; its top ten account for approximately 8%.

This clonotype originated in a man aged 25 to 45 with acute or convalescent COVID-19. The genes are TRBV4-1 and TRBJ2-5; D call uncertain. Sequencing was done on a sample of peripheral blood. The CDR3 region has the DNA TGCGCCAGCAGCCAAGAGTTTTCCGGCGGAGCGTACCAAGAGACCCAGTACTTC. It is translated as CASSQEFSGGAYQETQYF.